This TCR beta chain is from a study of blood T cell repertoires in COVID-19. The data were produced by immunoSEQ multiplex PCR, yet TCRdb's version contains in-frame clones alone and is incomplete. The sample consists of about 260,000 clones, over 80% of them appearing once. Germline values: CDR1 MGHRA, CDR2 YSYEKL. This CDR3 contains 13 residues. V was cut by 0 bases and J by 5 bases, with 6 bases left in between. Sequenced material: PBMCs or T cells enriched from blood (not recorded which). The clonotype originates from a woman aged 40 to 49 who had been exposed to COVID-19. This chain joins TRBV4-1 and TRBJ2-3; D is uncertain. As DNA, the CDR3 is TGCGCCAGCAGCCAAGATTCTAAAGATACGCAGTATTTT. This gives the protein CASSQDSKDTQYF.